This passage covers 15 T cell receptor beta chains from one sample sequenced in a study of neoadjuvant anti-PD-1 for oral cavity cancer. Profiled with immunoSEQ multiplex PCR; TCRdb holds only in-frame clones, not every one. The sample consists of about 80,000 clones, more than 80% of them appearing once. Specimen: PBMCs, collected before nivolumab (anti-PD-1) treatment. All receptors derive from a person aged 40 to 85 with oral cavity squamous cell carcinoma.

CDR3 coding DNA: TGTGCCAGCGTAGGGACTAGCGGGAGTACGAATTCAGCCGGGGAGCTGTTTTTT. Its protein is CASVGTSGSTNSAGELFF. This sequence joins TRBV2 and TRBJ2-2; 14 positions match TRBD2. The CDR3 spans 18 residues. Germline-derived CDR1 and CDR2 are SNHLY and FYNNEI. V gave up 8 bases and J gave up 6 bases; unmatched junction bases: 14.

The chain recombines TRBV7-3 with TRBJ2-1; D possibly matches TRBD1 or TRBD2 (5 bases each). V lost 1 base and J 7 bases, leaving 14 bases between the germline ends. Looked up from germline, CDR1 is SGHTA and CDR2 is FQGTGA. CDR3 size: 15 residues. DNA for the CDR3: TGTGCCAGCAGCTTAAGTTGGGGGAAGGGGAATGAGCAGTTCTTC. Its protein is CASSLSWGKGNEQFF.

A note on this clone: Other DNA sequences in the sample encode the same CDR3. V gene TRBV7-9 combines with J gene TRBJ1-5; possible D gene TRBD1, 6 bases. This CDR3 is 13 amino acids long. V dropped 4 bases and J dropped 6 bases, with 10 bases sitting between them. Per germline, CDR1 SEHNR and CDR2 FQNEAQ (reference sequence). CDR3 DNA sequence: TGTGCCAGCAGCTCACAGGGAGGTCAGCCCCAGCATTTT. It is translated as CASSSQGGQPQHF.

The genes are TRBV30 and TRBJ1-3; 10 bases map to TRBD1. Germline assignment: CDR1 GTSNPN and CDR2 SVGIG (reference sequence). The V gene end was trimmed by 0 bases and the J gene end by 0 bases; junction bases not matched to a gene: 5. CDR3 length equals 17 residues. Here the CDR3 DNA reads TGTGCCTGGAGTGTACGGGGGACAGGGGTCTCTGGAAACACCATATATTTT. Translating it yields CAWSVRGTGVSGNTIYF.

This chain connects TRBV7-2 to TRBJ2-7; D assignment may be TRBD1 or TRBD2 (5 bases each). Germline CDR1 reads SGHTA; CDR2 reads FQGNSA. The CDR3 sequence is 15 residues long. V dropped 5 bases and J dropped 1 base, with 15 bases sitting between them. As DNA, the CDR3 is TGTGCCAGCAGCCAGAGCCCGGGACGGTCCTACGAGCAGTACTTC. It translates to CASSQSPGRSYEQYF.

V gene TRBV6-1 combines with J gene TRBJ2-1; weak D call: TRBD1 (5 bases). V shed 2 bases and J shed 9 bases, with 8 bases lying between them. In germline, CDR1 is MNHNS, CDR2 SASEGT. CDR3 size: 12 residues. The CDR3 is CASSERGGEQFF. DNA of the CDR3: TGTGCCAGCAGTGAAAGGGGTGGTGAGCAGTTCTTC.

This rearrangement joins TRBV2 to TRBJ2-1; 10 nucleotides match TRBD1. Germline lookup yields CDR1 SNHLY and CDR2 FYNNEI. This CDR3 region has 15 residues. Trimming at V came to 6 bases and at J to 8 bases, leaving 10 bases not matched to a gene. The CDR3: CASSAWDRGLDEQFF. The CDR3 DNA reads as TGTGCCAGCAGCGCCTGGGACAGGGGTTTGGATGAGCAGTTCTTC.

The gene calls are TRBV29-1 and TRBJ2-1; D might be TRBD1 (5 bases). V lost 7 bases to trimming and J lost 5 bases, with 18 bases between them. CDR3 length equals 14 residues. Per germline, CDR1 SQVTM and CDR2 ANQGSEA. This CDR3 reads CSAWAQGNNNEQFF. The CDR3 DNA reads TGCAGCGCCTGGGCTCAGGGAAACAACAATGAGCAGTTCTTC.

The chain links TRBV5-6 to TRBJ2-5; TRBD1 is a possible D gene (6 bases). Germline CDR1 reads SGHDT; CDR2 reads YYEEEE. CDR3 length equals 16 residues. Trimming left V 4 bases short and J 4 bases short, with 20 bases between. DNA for the CDR3: TGTGCCAGCAGCCTTAAGGCGACGGGACACTCAGAGACCCAGTACTTC. Encoded protein: CASSLKATGHSETQYF.

This chain links TRBV7-9 with TRBJ2-5, with 8 bases that match TRBD2. Germline trimming cut 5 bases from V and 1 base from J; bases unmatched to any gene: 6. The germline CDR1 and CDR2 sequences are SEHNR and FQNEAQ (reference sequence). CDR3 length: 15 amino acids. The CDR3 spells CASSQELAVQETQYF. The CDR3 bases are TGTGCCAGCAGCCAAGAACTAGCGGTCCAAGAGACCCAGTACTTC. The full variable domain, rest sourced from reference TRBV7-9 and TRBJ2-5, is DTGVSQNPRHKITKRGQNVTFRCDPISEHNRLYWYRQTLGQGPEFLTYFQNEAQLEKSRLLSDRFSAERPKGSFSTLEIQRTEQGDSAMYLCASSQELAVQETQYFGPGTRLLVL.

A few counts support this clone. This chain uses TRBV19 with TRBJ1-5, with a possible D match to TRBD1 (5 bases). CDR1 is LNHDA and CDR2 is SQIVND in the germline V gene (reference sequence). V gave up 4 bases and J gave up 6 bases, with 13 bases separating them. The CDR3 spans 14 residues. CDR3 nucleotide sequence: TGTGCCAGTAGTACTCGACAGTCGGGTCAGCCCCAGCATTTT. Translating gives CASSTRQSGQPQHF.

V is TRBV19 and J is TRBJ1-2; 7 nucleotides agree with TRBD1. J lost 0 bases, V lost 4 bases, and 5 bases had no gene match. Germline loops: CDR1 LNHDA, CDR2 SQIVND (reference sequence). The CDR3 covers 15 residues. The CDR3 coding sequence is TGTGCCAGTAGTAGACAGGGACCCTCTAACTATGGCTACACCTTC. Encoded protein: CASSRQGPSNYGYTF.

The chain links TRBV9 to TRBJ2-1; 8 bases line up with TRBD2. Germline values: CDR1 SGDLS, CDR2 YYNGEE. J gave up 6 bases and V 5 bases, and 7 bases lay outside the gene matches. This CDR3 spans 14 amino acids. The CDR3 spells CASSAYLAGNEQFF. The CDR3 DNA follows: TGTGCCAGCAGTGCTTACCTAGCGGGCAATGAGCAGTTCTTC.

This sequence joins TRBV5-6 and TRBJ2-1, with 7 bases lining up with TRBD2. This CDR3 is built from 14 residues. Trimming took 0 bases from V and 7 from J; bases not matched to a gene: 4. Germline V gene lookup returns CDR1 SGHDT and CDR2 YYEEEE. Written as DNA, the CDR3 is TGTGCCAGCAGCTTGGCGGGAGGAGGTAATGAGCAGTTCTTC. It encodes CASSLAGGGNEQFF.

The V call is TRBV15, the J call TRBJ1-5, with D unresolved. V dropped 2 bases and J dropped 2 bases, with 10 bases sitting between them. Germline CDR1 and CDR2: LNHNV and YYDKDF (reference sequence). The CDR3 totals 15 residues. The CDR3, as DNA: TGTGCCACCAGCAGACTGGGATCCGGCAATCAGCCCCAGCATTTT. Amino acid sequence: CATSRLGSGNQPQHF.